The source of this T cell receptor (beta chain) is a study of cytomegalovirus exposure and HLA in healthy donors. The PCR used 60 Vbeta and 13 Jbeta primers. Per the original data handling: An analysis that came later counted roughly 87 million unique TCR beta chains, 9 million to 12 million shared. Here immunoSEQ multiplex PCR was the method, and the copy in TCRdb shows in-frame clones only, minus some. That table furnishes V, J and clone size, whereas the DNA furnished D and trimming. This sample contains under 60,000 clones. V was pared by 3 bases and J by 2 bases, with 3 bases between. CDR1 KGHSH and CDR2 LQKENI come from the germline V gene. The CDR3 consists of 12 residues. Details on this clone: Its antigen is still unknown.

Overall study findings and caveats: Later work associated fewer than 20,000 TCR beta sequences with HLA alleles at 0.05 false discovery rate.

This receptor was taken from a woman younger than 45 in good health and CMV-seropositive. Sequencing was carried out using PBMCs. The chain employs TRBV18 and TRBJ2-3; D unresolved. DNA of the CDR3: TGTGCCAGCTCACCTTACACAGATACGCAGTATTTT. It is translated as CASSPYTDTQYF. The full variable domain, its missing parts supplied by reference TRBV18 and TRBJ2-3, is NAGVMQNPRHLVRRRGQEARLRCSPMKGHSHVYWYRQLPEEGLKFMVYLQKENIIDESGMPKERFSAEFPKEGPSILRIQQVVRGDSAAYFCASSPYTDTQYFGPGTRLTVL.